The TCR beta chain described here comes from a study of cytomegalovirus exposure and HLA in healthy donors. Primers: 60 Vbeta forward and 13 Jbeta reverse. Sequenced by immunoSEQ multiplex PCR; TCRdb stores in-frame clones only, minus some. The sample shows roughly 170,000 clones, approximately 80% of them seen only once. CDR1 is MDHEN, CDR2 SYDVKM, per germline. CDR3 size: 15 residues. Trimming took off 5 bases at V and 7 bases at J, with 20 bases between the two ends. Material: PBMCs. This chain uses TRBV28 with TRBJ1-2; D unclear. This TCR came from a woman in her late teens or twenties in good health and CMV-seronegative. CDR3 amino acids: CASSTPGWLSSGYTF. DNA of the CDR3: TGTGCCAGCAGTACCCCCGGTTGGCTCTCTAGTGGCTACACCTTC.